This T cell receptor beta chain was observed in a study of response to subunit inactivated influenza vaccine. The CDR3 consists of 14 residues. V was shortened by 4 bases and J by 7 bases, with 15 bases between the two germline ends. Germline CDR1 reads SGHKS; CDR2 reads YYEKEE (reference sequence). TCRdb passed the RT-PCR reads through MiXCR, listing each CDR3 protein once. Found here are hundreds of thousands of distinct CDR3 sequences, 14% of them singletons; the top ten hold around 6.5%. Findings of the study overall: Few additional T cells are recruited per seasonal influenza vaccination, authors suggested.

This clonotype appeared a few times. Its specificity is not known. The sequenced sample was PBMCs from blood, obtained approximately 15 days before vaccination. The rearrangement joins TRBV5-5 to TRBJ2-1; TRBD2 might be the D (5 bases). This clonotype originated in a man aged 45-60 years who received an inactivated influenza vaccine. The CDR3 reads CASSQVRSGNEQFF. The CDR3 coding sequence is TGTGCCAGCAGCCAGGTCAGGTCGGGGAATGAGCAGTTCTTC.